This TCR beta chain is from a study of cytomegalovirus exposure and HLA in healthy donors. Profiling relied on immunoSEQ multiplex PCR, and the TCRdb table lists in-frame clones only, not all of them. This sample yields approximately 300,000 clones, of which 70% to 90% are seen a single time; 0.65% to 0.85% belongs to the top ten. About this clone: Its target is not known.

Germline CDR1 reads SNHLY; CDR2 reads FYNNEI. Trimming took 7 bases from V and 9 from J; bases not matched to a gene: 9. The CDR3 has 13 amino acids. The study, taken as a whole, reports: The study put around 180 TCR beta chains on its list as cytomegalovirus-associated.

This TCR derives from a woman younger than 35 in good health and CMV-seronegative. V and J are TRBV2 and TRBJ2-4, with 7 bases matching TRBD2. Sequenced input: PBMCs. This CDR3 reads CASTLAEEAIQYF. The DNA for the CDR3 is TGTGCCAGCACCCTAGCGGAGGAGGCCATTCAGTACTTC.